This T cell receptor beta chain came from a study of technical replicates of blood from several donors. This CDR3 is 14 amino acids long. Germline V gene data show CDR1 as SQVTM and CDR2 as ANQGSEA. The J segment lost 0 bases and the V segment lost 3 bases, leaving 1 base of the junction unmatched. Some clones are missing from TCRdb's copy, which holds only in-frame ones; the method was immunoSEQ multiplex PCR. The table includes approximately 81,000 clones, approximately 94% detected once. The chain has TRBV29-1 and TRBJ2-7; 11 nucleotides match TRBD2. This sequence originates from a human donor in good health. Sequenced material: T cells isolated from PBMCs. This CDR3 reads CSVEGTSGSYEQYF. For the CDR3, the DNA is TGCAGCGTTGAGGGGACTAGCGGCTCCTACGAGCAGTACTTC.